These T cell receptor beta chains were read from a single sample in a study of Tregs in tolerant kidney transplant recipients. Some clones are missing from TCRdb's copy, which holds only in-frame ones; the method was immunoSEQ multiplex PCR. The sample gives tens of thousands of clones, roughly 89% of which show up once; more than 4% is in the top ten. Sequenced sample: CD4+ T cells from blood. The origin of the receptors is a human donor in good health. Each CDR3 is given with its conserved first and last residue. Fields, in order: D gene, V gene, clone size, J gene, CDR3 DNA, CDR3 protein. D genes are given only for firm matches. Size is stated for part of the rows, as once, few or many counts, or as a class when the clone is expanded.

D gene: -; V gene: TRBV4-1; clone size: -; J gene: TRBJ2-1; CDR3 DNA: TGCGCCAGCAGCCAAGTTGGGGTTTACAATGAGCAGTTCTTC; CDR3 protein: CASSQVGVYNEQFF
D gene: TRBD1; V gene: TRBV29-1; clone size: -; J gene: TRBJ1-1; CDR3 DNA: TGCAGCGGGCGGGCCGGGACAGCCTCTGAGGAAGAAGCTTTCTTT; CDR3 protein: CSGRAGTASEEEAFF
D gene: -; V gene: TRBV30; clone size: once; J gene: TRBJ2-5; CDR3 DNA: TGTGCCTGGAGTGTCGGGACATTTAACCAAGAGACCCAGTACTTC; CDR3 protein: CAWSVGTFNQETQYF
D gene: -; V gene: TRBV5-6; clone size: -; J gene: TRBJ2-3; CDR3 DNA: TGTGCCAGCAGTGTTGGAGATACGCAGTATTTT; CDR3 protein: CASSVGDTQYF
D gene: -; V gene: TRBV2; clone size: -; J gene: TRBJ2-1; CDR3 DNA: TGTGCCAGCAGTGAAAACACGCTCAATGAGCAGTTCTTC; CDR3 protein: CASSENTLNEQFF
D gene: -; V gene: TRBV28; clone size: -; J gene: TRBJ1-4; CDR3 DNA: TGTGCCAGCAGTTTCCCATCAACTAATGAAAAACTGTTTTTT; CDR3 protein: CASSFPSTNEKLFF
D gene: -; V gene: TRBV19; clone size: few; J gene: TRBJ1-2; CDR3 DNA: TGTGCCAGTAGTATAGGGCAGTCTAACTATGGCTACACCTTC; CDR3 protein: CASSIGQSNYGYTF
D gene: TRBD1; V gene: TRBV6-5; clone size: -; J gene: TRBJ1-3; CDR3 DNA: TGTGCCAGCACGCAGGCAGGGGGACAGAACACCATATATTTT; CDR3 protein: CASTQAGGQNTIYF
D gene: -; V gene: TRBV29-1; clone size: -; J gene: TRBJ2-7; CDR3 DNA: TGCAGCGTTCAATATGGACAATTGGGCTCCTACGAGCAGTACTTC; CDR3 protein: CSVQYGQLGSYEQYF
D gene: TRBD2; V gene: TRBV5-6; clone size: -; J gene: TRBJ2-3; CDR3 DNA: TGTGCCACCCAGCGGGGGGGCCGCGAAGATACGCAGTATTTT; CDR3 protein: CATQRGGREDTQYF
D gene: TRBD2; V gene: TRBV19; clone size: -; J gene: TRBJ2-7; CDR3 DNA: TGTGCCAGTAGTATACCCGCCGGACTAGCGGGAGTGAAAGAGCAGTACTTC; CDR3 protein: CASSIPAGLAGVKEQYF
D gene: -; V gene: TRBV11-2; clone size: -; J gene: TRBJ1-3; CDR3 DNA: TGTGCCAGCAGCCTAAGGTTGCAGAGAGCGACTGGAAACACCATATATTTT; CDR3 protein: CASSLRLQRATGNTIYF
D gene: -; V gene: TRBV6-5; clone size: -; J gene: TRBJ2-7; CDR3 DNA: TGTGCCAGCAGTTTGTTCGGGGAGCAGTACTTC; CDR3 protein: CASSLFGEQYF
D gene: -; V gene: TRBV10-3; clone size: -; J gene: TRBJ1-1; CDR3 DNA: TGTGCCATCAGTGAGTCATCCGTGAACACTGAAGCTTTCTTT; CDR3 protein: CAISESSVNTEAFF
D gene: TRBD1; V gene: TRBV11-2; clone size: -; J gene: TRBJ1-2; CDR3 DNA: TGTGCCAGCAGCTGGGGACAGGGAGAGAATCGTGGCTACACCTTC; CDR3 protein: CASSWGQGENRGYTF
D gene: -; V gene: TRBV19; clone size: -; J gene: TRBJ2-1; CDR3 DNA: TGTGCCAGTAGTTCCAATAGGGGCGGTGGCGCATACGTGAACAATGAGCAGTTCTTC; CDR3 protein: CASSSNRGGGAYVNNEQFF
D gene: -; V gene: TRBV11-2; clone size: -; J gene: TRBJ2-4; CDR3 DNA: TGTGCCAGCAGCTTAGGGTCAGAGGGCGATCAGTACTTC; CDR3 protein: CASSLGSEGDQYF
D gene: TRBD1; V gene: TRBV5-1; clone size: -; J gene: TRBJ1-4; CDR3 DNA: TGCGCCAGCAGCCCGGGACAGGGTAAAAAACTGTTTTTT; CDR3 protein: CASSPGQGKKLFF
D gene: TRBD2; V gene: TRBV6-1; clone size: once; J gene: TRBJ2-3; CDR3 DNA: TGTGCCAGCAGTGAAGGTTTCGACTGGGTGACTAGCGGGGGGGCAATCTTTTTGACAGATACGCAGTATTTT; CDR3 protein: CASSEGFDWVTSGGAIFLTDTQYF
D gene: -; V gene: TRBV6-5; clone size: -; J gene: TRBJ1-6; CDR3 DNA: TGTGCCAGCAGTTACAGAGGCAGGGGAGATCTACCCCTCCACTTT; CDR3 protein: CASSYRGRGDLPLHF
D gene: -; V gene: TRBV29-1; clone size: -; J gene: TRBJ1-1; CDR3 DNA: TGCAGCGTTGAACTTACTGCGGGGTTCACTGAAGCTTTCTTT; CDR3 protein: CSVELTAGFTEAFF
D gene: -; V gene: TRBV15; clone size: -; J gene: TRBJ1-2; CDR3 DNA: TGTGCCACCAGCAGAGGAGCAGTGTGGGGTACTGGCTACACCTTC; CDR3 protein: CATSRGAVWGTGYTF
D gene: TRBD1; V gene: TRBV7-9; clone size: once; J gene: TRBJ2-3; CDR3 DNA: TGTGCCAGCAGTCTTAGGACAGGGGTCACAGATACGCAGTATTTT; CDR3 protein: CASSLRTGVTDTQYF
D gene: TRBD2; V gene: TRBV18; clone size: -; J gene: TRBJ2-7; CDR3 DNA: TGTGCCAGCTCACCCGTGACTAGCGGGAGTTACGAGCAGTACTTC; CDR3 protein: CASSPVTSGSYEQYF
D gene: -; V gene: TRBV7-9; clone size: -; J gene: TRBJ2-1; CDR3 DNA: TGTGCCAGCAGCTTAGCAGGTGGGAGCAATGAGCAGTTCTTC; CDR3 protein: CASSLAGGSNEQFF
D gene: -; V gene: TRBV5-4; clone size: -; J gene: TRBJ2-5; CDR3 DNA: TGTGCCAGCAGCCGTGATGCAGAGACCCAGTACTTC; CDR3 protein: CASSRDAETQYF
D gene: -; V gene: TRBV7-3; clone size: -; J gene: TRBJ2-1; CDR3 DNA: TGTGCCAGCAGCTCCCGGGACTCCTACAATGAGCAGTTCTTC; CDR3 protein: CASSSRDSYNEQFF
D gene: -; V gene: TRBV7-8; clone size: -; J gene: TRBJ2-5; CDR3 DNA: TGTGCCAGCAGCACCGGACTCGGGCGAGAGACCCAGTACTTC; CDR3 protein: CASSTGLGRETQYF
D gene: -; V gene: TRBV7-2; clone size: -; J gene: TRBJ1-3; CDR3 DNA: TGTGCCAGCAGCTTAGGTGACAGCTCTGGAAACACCATATATTTT; CDR3 protein: CASSLGDSSGNTIYF
D gene: TRBD1; V gene: TRBV7-2; clone size: -; J gene: TRBJ1-2; CDR3 DNA: TGTGCCAGCAGCTCGGCGACAGGGAGGTCAAGGGATGGCTACACCTTC; CDR3 protein: CASSSATGRSRDGYTF
D gene: -; V gene: TRBV7-2; clone size: -; J gene: TRBJ1-2; CDR3 DNA: TGTGCCAGCAGCTTCCTCGGGCCGAATCTTAACTATGGCTACACCTTC; CDR3 protein: CASSFLGPNLNYGYTF
D gene: -; V gene: TRBV7-2; clone size: -; J gene: TRBJ2-7; CDR3 DNA: TGTGCCAGCAGCTTATCGGGACCAAGCTCCTTCCGGGAGCAGTACTTC; CDR3 protein: CASSLSGPSSFREQYF
D gene: TRBD1; V gene: TRBV29-1; clone size: few; J gene: TRBJ1-2; CDR3 DNA: TGCAGCGTTATCATCCCGACAGGGGTTGGCTACACCTTC; CDR3 protein: CSVIIPTGVGYTF
D gene: -; V gene: TRBV7-3; clone size: -; J gene: TRBJ1-3; CDR3 DNA: TGTGCCAGCAGCCCCCTCCCAACCATATATTTT; CDR3 protein: CASSPLPTIYF
D gene: -; V gene: TRBV27; clone size: -; J gene: TRBJ1-1; CDR3 DNA: TGTGCCAGCAGTTCCATGAATCGAAGGAGTATGAACACTGAAGCTTTCTTT; CDR3 protein: CASSSMNRRSMNTEAFF
D gene: TRBD2; V gene: TRBV10-3; clone size: -; J gene: TRBJ2-5; CDR3 DNA: TGTGCCATCAGTGATACTAGCGGAGGGACGGACGGCGGGGAGACCCAGTACTTC; CDR3 protein: CAISDTSGGTDGGETQYF
D gene: -; V gene: TRBV9; clone size: -; J gene: TRBJ2-2; CDR3 DNA: TGTGCCAGCAGCGTAGATCGTCGGATGCTGTTTTTT; CDR3 protein: CASSVDRRMLFF
D gene: -; V gene: TRBV19; clone size: once; J gene: TRBJ2-7; CDR3 DNA: TGTGCCAGTGCATTGGGGGCGACCTTCGAGCAGTACTTC; CDR3 protein: CASALGATFEQYF
D gene: -; V gene: TRBV2; clone size: -; J gene: TRBJ1-6; CDR3 DNA: TGTGCCAGCGGTCGGGCGGTGTATAATTCACCCCTCCACTTT; CDR3 protein: CASGRAVYNSPLHF
D gene: -; V gene: TRBV12-5; clone size: -; J gene: TRBJ2-5; CDR3 DNA: TGTGCTAGTGGCGCCCTCGCCTCGGAGACCCAGTACTTC; CDR3 protein: CASGALASETQYF
D gene: TRBD1; V gene: TRBV7-9; clone size: few; J gene: TRBJ1-1; CDR3 DNA: TGTGCCAGCAGCTCTATCTCAGGGGGCGGTGGCACTGAAGCTTTCTTT; CDR3 protein: CASSSISGGGGTEAFF
D gene: -; V gene: TRBV29-1; clone size: few; J gene: TRBJ1-1; CDR3 DNA: TGCAGCGCCAGACTGTTGAACACTGAAGCTTTCTTT; CDR3 protein: CSARLLNTEAFF
D gene: -; V gene: TRBV9; clone size: -; J gene: TRBJ2-3; CDR3 DNA: TGTGCCAGCAGCGTAGCAGGATCGACTAGCACAGATACGCAGTATTTT; CDR3 protein: CASSVAGSTSTDTQYF
D gene: TRBD1; V gene: TRBV6-6; clone size: -; J gene: TRBJ1-1; CDR3 DNA: TGTGCCAGCAGTTCCCGGGACAGGGGGACGATTAAGGATACTTTCTTT; CDR3 protein: CASSSRDRGTIKDTFF
D gene: TRBD2; V gene: TRBV4-3; clone size: -; J gene: TRBJ2-1; CDR3 DNA: TGCGCCAGCAGCCAACGGCTAGCTGGACATAGCGGGGGCTGGCACAATGAGCAGTTCTTC; CDR3 protein: CASSQRLAGHSGGWHNEQFF
D gene: -; V gene: TRBV18; clone size: -; J gene: TRBJ1-1; CDR3 DNA: TGTGCCAGCTCACCAAGGATCCTGAACACTGAAGCTTTCTTT; CDR3 protein: CASSPRILNTEAFF
D gene: -; V gene: TRBV2; clone size: medium-sized; J gene: TRBJ1-2; CDR3 DNA: TGTGCCAGCAAAGGTTGGGGGGACTATGGCTACACCTTC; CDR3 protein: CASKGWGDYGYTF
D gene: -; V gene: TRBV5-1; clone size: -; J gene: TRBJ1-5; CDR3 DNA: TGCGCCAGCAGCTTGGCGGGGGTTTCCAATCAGCCCCAGCATTTT; CDR3 protein: CASSLAGVSNQPQHF
D gene: -; V gene: TRBV7-2; clone size: -; J gene: TRBJ2-2; CDR3 DNA: TGTGCCAGCAGCCCCGCAGACTTTTACACCGGGGAGCTGTTTTTT; CDR3 protein: CASSPADFYTGELFF
D gene: -; V gene: TRBV29-1; clone size: -; J gene: TRBJ2-5; CDR3 DNA: TGCAGCGTGGTCAGGGGGGGCTGGGAGACCCAGTACTTC; CDR3 protein: CSVVRGGWETQYF
D gene: -; V gene: TRBV7-9; clone size: -; J gene: TRBJ1-1; CDR3 DNA: TGTGCCAGCAGCTTACGAGGGGGGGAGACTGAAGCTTTCTTT; CDR3 protein: CASSLRGGETEAFF
D gene: -; V gene: TRBV4-1; clone size: -; J gene: TRBJ2-3; CDR3 DNA: TGCGCCAGCAGCCAAGATTGGGCGAGCACAGATACGCAGTATTTT; CDR3 protein: CASSQDWASTDTQYF
D gene: TRBD2; V gene: TRBV30; clone size: -; J gene: TRBJ2-2; CDR3 DNA: TGTGCCTGGAGGGTGCGGGGGATCACCGGGGAGCTGTTTTTT; CDR3 protein: CAWRVRGITGELFF